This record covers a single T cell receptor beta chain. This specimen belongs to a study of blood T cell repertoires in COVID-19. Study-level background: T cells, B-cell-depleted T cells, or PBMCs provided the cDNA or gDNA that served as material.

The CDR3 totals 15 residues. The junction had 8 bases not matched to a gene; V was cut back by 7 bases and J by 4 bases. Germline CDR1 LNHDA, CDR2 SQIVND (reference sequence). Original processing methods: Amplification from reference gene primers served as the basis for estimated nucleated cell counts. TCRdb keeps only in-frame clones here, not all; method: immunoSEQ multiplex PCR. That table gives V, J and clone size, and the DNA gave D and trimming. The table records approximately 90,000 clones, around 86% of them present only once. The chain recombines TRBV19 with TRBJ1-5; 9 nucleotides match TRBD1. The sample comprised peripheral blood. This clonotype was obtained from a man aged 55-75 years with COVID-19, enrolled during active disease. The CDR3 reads CASNPSDRGNQPQHF. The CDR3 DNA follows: TGTGCCAGTAACCCTTCGGACAGGGGAAATCAGCCCCAGCATTTT.